This T cell receptor (beta chain) was captured by sequencing in a study of T cells in Graves' hyperthyroidism and ophthalmopathy. There are 12 residues in the CDR3. V gave up 7 bases and J gave up 4 bases; unmatched junction bases: 4. The V gene's germline CDR1 is MDHEN and CDR2 SYDVKM. Many counts were recorded for this clonotype. Amplified regions were TCR beta CDR3 sequences from RNA transcripts. RT-PCR in the first round (using the HTBI primer set) targeted the TCR CDR3. One entry per CDR3 protein results from TCRdb running MiXCR on the multiplex PCR reads. The sample shows about 110,000 distinct CDR3 sequences, roughly 15% of them seen only once.

This sequence joins TRBV28 and TRBJ2-7, with TRBD2 identical over 7 bases. Sequences were obtained from blood. The TCR sequence derives from a woman in her 50s with Graves' hyperthyroidism. CDR3 coding DNA: TGTGCCAGCAAAGGGCGGGGGTACGAGCAGTACGTC. Protein product: CASKGRGYEQYV.